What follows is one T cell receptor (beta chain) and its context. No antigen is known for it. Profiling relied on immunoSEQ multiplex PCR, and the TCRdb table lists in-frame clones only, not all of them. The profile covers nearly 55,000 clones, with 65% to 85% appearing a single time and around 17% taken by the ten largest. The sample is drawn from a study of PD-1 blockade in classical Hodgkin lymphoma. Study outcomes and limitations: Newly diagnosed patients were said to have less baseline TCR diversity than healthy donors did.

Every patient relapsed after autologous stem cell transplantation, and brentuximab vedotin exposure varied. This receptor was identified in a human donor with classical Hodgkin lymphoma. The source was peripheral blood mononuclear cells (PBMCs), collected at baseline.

CDR3 in amino acids: CASQQGSGNTIYF. CDR3 DNA sequence: TGCGCCAGCCAACAGGGCTCTGGAAACACCATATATTTT. The rearrangement links TRBV5-1 to TRBJ1-3, with TRBD1 as a possible D gene (6 bases). Germline CDR1 is SGHRS and CDR2 is YFSETQ. This CDR3 is built from 13 residues. The V gene lost 7 bases and the J gene lost 0 bases, with 8 bases spanning the gap. Using reference TRBV5-1 and TRBJ1-3 for the parts outside the CDR3, the full variable domain is KAGVTQTPRYLIKTRGQQVTLSCSPISGHRSVSWYQQTPGQGLQFLFEYFSETQRNKGNFPGRFSGRQFSNSRSEMNVSTLELGDSALYLCASQQGSGNTIYFGEGSWLTVV.